This is a list of T cell receptor beta chains from one sample in a study of blood T cell repertoires in COVID-19. Only in-frame clones appear in the TCRdb table, and some are missing; sequencing was by immunoSEQ multiplex PCR. Here the sample spans approximately 220,000 clones, 75% to 90% being singletons. Source material: PBMCs or T cells enriched from blood (not recorded which). The receptors come from a man aged 35-49 years who had recovered from COVID-19. Each CDR3 is given with its conserved first and last residue. The order of the fields is V gene, clone size, D gene, J gene, CDR3 protein, CDR3 DNA. A D gene is named only where the DNA matches it firmly. Where a row states a size, it is once, few, many or the class of an expanded clone; other rows omit it.

v_call: TRBV10-3
clone_size: NA
d_call: NA
j_call: TRBJ1-5
cdr3_aa: CAISQGGVGQPQHF
cdr3_nt: TGTGCCATCAGCCAAGGAGGGGTGGGGCAGCCCCAGCATTTT

v_call: TRBV2
clone_size: NA
d_call: TRBD2
j_call: TRBJ2-2
cdr3_aa: CASSHLLAGGTGELFF
cdr3_nt: TGTGCCAGCAGTCACTTACTAGCGGGGGGGACCGGGGAGCTGTTTTTT

v_call: TRBV7-2
clone_size: NA
d_call: TRBD1
j_call: TRBJ2-7
cdr3_aa: CASSLGQRYEQYF
cdr3_nt: TGTGCCAGCAGCTTGGGACAGCGGTACGAGCAGTACTTC

v_call: TRBV7-9
clone_size: NA
d_call: TRBD2
j_call: TRBJ2-5
cdr3_aa: CASSSGLVVETQYF
cdr3_nt: TGTGCCAGCAGCTCGGGACTAGTTGTAGAGACCCAGTACTTC

v_call: TRBV24-1
clone_size: NA
d_call: NA
j_call: TRBJ2-3
cdr3_aa: CATSALRGNRDADTQYF
cdr3_nt: TGTGCCACCAGTGCTCTTAGGGGAAACAGGGATGCAGATACGCAGTATTTT

v_call: TRBV3-1/TRBV3-2
clone_size: NA
d_call: TRBD1
j_call: TRBJ1-6
cdr3_aa: CASSPGTDNSPLHF
cdr3_nt: TGTGCCAGCAGCCCCGGGACAGATAATTCACCCCTCCACTTT

v_call: TRBV29-1
clone_size: NA
d_call: TRBD2
j_call: TRBJ2-5
cdr3_aa: CSVGDRGVMETQYF
cdr3_nt: TGCAGCGTTGGAGATCGGGGGGTTATGGAGACCCAGTACTTC

v_call: TRBV10-3
clone_size: NA
d_call: TRBD1
j_call: TRBJ2-2
cdr3_aa: CAIRQGAAAGELFF
cdr3_nt: TGTGCCATTAGACAGGGGGCAGCGGCCGGGGAGCTGTTTTTT

v_call: TRBV28
clone_size: NA
d_call: TRBD2
j_call: TRBJ2-4
cdr3_aa: CASRGGLAGNIQYF
cdr3_nt: TGTGCCAGCAGGGGGGGACTAGCGGGAAACATTCAGTACTTC

v_call: TRBV4-1
clone_size: NA
d_call: TRBD2
j_call: TRBJ2-1
cdr3_aa: CASSQPRLAGGPDEQFF
cdr3_nt: TGCGCCAGCAGCCAACCTAGACTAGCGGGAGGGCCTGATGAGCAGTTCTTC

v_call: TRBV5-6
clone_size: NA
d_call: TRBD2
j_call: TRBJ2-6
cdr3_aa: CASSGTSRSGANVLTF
cdr3_nt: TGTGCCAGCAGCGGGACTAGCAGGTCTGGGGCCAACGTCCTGACTTTC

v_call: TRBV28
clone_size: NA
d_call: NA
j_call: TRBJ1-2
cdr3_aa: CASSPPGIANYGYTF
cdr3_nt: TGTGCCAGCAGCCCGCCCGGGATCGCTAACTATGGCTACACCTTC

v_call: TRBV27
clone_size: few
d_call: NA
j_call: TRBJ1-6
cdr3_aa: CASSHDRSNSPLHF
cdr3_nt: TGTGCCAGCAGCCACGACAGGTCAAATTCACCCCTCCACTTT

v_call: TRBV2
clone_size: NA
d_call: NA
j_call: TRBJ1-6
cdr3_aa: CASSRDIEGSPLHF
cdr3_nt: TGTGCCAGCAGTAGGGACATTGAGGGTTCACCCCTCCACTTT

v_call: TRBV4-1
clone_size: NA
d_call: TRBD2
j_call: TRBJ2-7
cdr3_aa: CASSLIVGLAGPSEQYF
cdr3_nt: TGCGCCAGCAGCCTGATAGTTGGGCTAGCGGGACCATCCGAGCAGTACTTC

v_call: TRBV1
clone_size: NA
d_call: NA
j_call: TRBJ2-7
cdr3_aa: CTSSQPQLSAAYYEQYF
cdr3_nt: TGCACCAGCAGCCAACCTCAGCTATCAGCGGCTTACTACGAGCAGTACTTC

v_call: TRBV12-5
clone_size: NA
d_call: NA
j_call: TRBJ2-4
cdr3_aa: CASGLALTSSIQYF
cdr3_nt: TGTGCTAGTGGTTTGGCCCTGACTAGTTCCATTCAGTACTTC

v_call: TRBV18
clone_size: NA
d_call: NA
j_call: TRBJ2-1
cdr3_aa: CASRLEPTLDSYNEQFF
cdr3_nt: TGTGCCAGCCGATTGGAGCCCACCCTTGATTCCTACAATGAGCAGTTCTTC

v_call: TRBV5-1
clone_size: once
d_call: NA
j_call: TRBJ2-5
cdr3_aa: CASSLDRVQETQYF
cdr3_nt: TGCGCCAGCAGCTTGGACAGGGTTCAAGAGACCCAGTACTTC

v_call: TRBV6-1
clone_size: NA
d_call: NA
j_call: TRBJ1-1
cdr3_aa: CASSETGLGTEAFF
cdr3_nt: TGTGCCAGCAGTGAGACAGGTCTGGGCACTGAAGCTTTCTTT

v_call: TRBV30
clone_size: few
d_call: NA
j_call: TRBJ2-1
cdr3_aa: CAWTGMDNEQFF
cdr3_nt: TGTGCCTGGACAGGGATGGACAATGAGCAGTTCTTC

v_call: TRBV5-1
clone_size: NA
d_call: TRBD1
j_call: TRBJ1-2
cdr3_aa: CASKSPDRNYGYTF
cdr3_nt: TGCGCCAGCAAGTCCCCGGACAGGAACTATGGCTACACCTTC

v_call: TRBV29-1
clone_size: NA
d_call: NA
j_call: TRBJ2-5
cdr3_aa: CSVGLSGGRETQYF
cdr3_nt: TGCAGCGTTGGGTTGAGCGGTGGACGGGAGACCCAGTACTTC

v_call: TRBV6-5
clone_size: few
d_call: TRBD1
j_call: TRBJ1-2
cdr3_aa: CASSLGGNDGYTF
cdr3_nt: TGTGCCAGCAGTCTAGGGGGCAACGATGGCTACACCTTC

v_call: TRBV5-1
clone_size: NA
d_call: TRBD1
j_call: TRBJ1-5
cdr3_aa: CASSFGTGNQPQHF
cdr3_nt: TGCGCCAGCAGCTTCGGGACAGGTAATCAGCCCCAGCATTTT

v_call: TRBV7-9
clone_size: NA
d_call: TRBD1
j_call: TRBJ2-3
cdr3_aa: CASSIGQGTDTQYF
cdr3_nt: TGTGCCAGCAGCATAGGACAGGGAACAGATACGCAGTATTTT

v_call: TRBV9
clone_size: NA
d_call: TRBD2
j_call: TRBJ2-7
cdr3_aa: CASTPGRESYEQYF
cdr3_nt: TGTGCCAGCACCCCCGGGCGGGAGTCCTACGAGCAGTACTTC

v_call: TRBV19
clone_size: NA
d_call: NA
j_call: TRBJ1-5
cdr3_aa: CASSKDRNQPQHF
cdr3_nt: TGTGCCAGTAGTAAAGACAGGAATCAGCCCCAGCATTTT

v_call: TRBV12-3/TRBV12-4
clone_size: NA
d_call: NA
j_call: TRBJ2-5
cdr3_aa: CASSFGGKETQYF
cdr3_nt: TGTGCCAGCAGTTTTGGCGGGAAAGAGACCCAGTACTTC

v_call: TRBV5-1
clone_size: NA
d_call: NA
j_call: TRBJ2-2
cdr3_aa: CASSPGSVAGELFF
cdr3_nt: TGCGCCAGCAGCCCTGGGAGTGTGGCCGGGGAGCTGTTTTTT

v_call: TRBV5-1
clone_size: NA
d_call: TRBD2
j_call: TRBJ2-7
cdr3_aa: CASSPAWERGYEQYF
cdr3_nt: TGCGCCAGCAGCCCGGCCTGGGAGCGGGGCTACGAGCAGTACTTC

v_call: TRBV30
clone_size: NA
d_call: TRBD1
j_call: TRBJ1-1
cdr3_aa: CAWSEVEDRGPPTEAFF
cdr3_nt: TGTGCCTGGAGTGAGGTAGAGGACAGGGGGCCCCCCACTGAAGCTTTCTTT

v_call: TRBV6-5
clone_size: NA
d_call: NA
j_call: TRBJ1-3
cdr3_aa: CASRQTALSGNTIYF
cdr3_nt: TGTGCCAGCAGGCAGACAGCACTCTCTGGAAACACCATATATTTT

v_call: TRBV7-8
clone_size: NA
d_call: TRBD1
j_call: TRBJ2-5
cdr3_aa: CASSQARDSKETQYF
cdr3_nt: TGTGCCAGCAGCCAAGCCCGGGACAGCAAGGAGACCCAGTACTTC

v_call: TRBV6-1
clone_size: NA
d_call: NA
j_call: TRBJ1-5
cdr3_aa: CASSELSGPRSNQPQHF
cdr3_nt: TGTGCCAGCAGTGAATTGTCAGGGCCTCGGAGCAATCAGCCCCAGCATTTT

v_call: TRBV11-3
clone_size: NA
d_call: NA
j_call: TRBJ1-1
cdr3_aa: CASRGGGDTEAFF
cdr3_nt: TGTGCCAGCAGGGGAGGAGGCGATACTGAAGCTTTCTTT

v_call: TRBV3-1/TRBV3-2
clone_size: NA
d_call: TRBD2
j_call: TRBJ2-7
cdr3_aa: CASSQGFFSGRAYEQYF
cdr3_nt: TGTGCCAGCAGCCAAGGGTTTTTTAGCGGGAGGGCCTACGAGCAGTACTTC

v_call: TRBV5-6
clone_size: NA
d_call: NA
j_call: TRBJ1-2
cdr3_aa: CASRFGGNYGYTF
cdr3_nt: TGTGCCAGCAGGTTCGGGGGGAATTATGGCTACACCTTC

v_call: TRBV19
clone_size: NA
d_call: NA
j_call: TRBJ2-1
cdr3_aa: CASSMSGYSEQFF
cdr3_nt: TGTGCCAGTAGTATGTCGGGGTATAGCGAGCAGTTCTTC

v_call: TRBV20-1
clone_size: NA
d_call: NA
j_call: TRBJ2-7
cdr3_aa: CSASETPEQYF
cdr3_nt: TGCAGTGCTAGTGAAACACCCGAGCAGTACTTC

v_call: TRBV10-3
clone_size: NA
d_call: NA
j_call: TRBJ1-1
cdr3_aa: CAISDGGEAFF
cdr3_nt: TGTGCCATCAGTGACGGGGGTGAGGCTTTCTTT

v_call: TRBV5-8
clone_size: NA
d_call: NA
j_call: TRBJ1-6
cdr3_aa: CASSRQTYSPLHF
cdr3_nt: TGTGCCAGCAGCCGACAGACGTATTCACCCCTCCACTTT

v_call: TRBV20-1
clone_size: NA
d_call: TRBD1
j_call: TRBJ1-2
cdr3_aa: CSARDSRSYTF
cdr3_nt: TGCAGTGCCCGGGACAGCCGGAGCTACACCTTC

v_call: TRBV15
clone_size: NA
d_call: TRBD2
j_call: TRBJ2-2
cdr3_aa: CATSREPGLAGGEAGELFF
cdr3_nt: TGTGCCACCAGCAGGGAACCGGGACTAGCGGGAGGAGAGGCCGGGGAGCTGTTTTTT

v_call: TRBV10-3
clone_size: NA
d_call: TRBD2
j_call: TRBJ2-3
cdr3_aa: CAIRGVGGSLGDTQYF
cdr3_nt: TGTGCCATCAGGGGCGTGGGCGGGAGCCTAGGAGATACGCAGTATTTT

v_call: TRBV10-3
clone_size: NA
d_call: TRBD1
j_call: TRBJ1-3
cdr3_aa: CAISGVPMGDRDDTIYF
cdr3_nt: TGTGCCATCAGTGGGGTCCCGATGGGGGACAGGGATGACACCATATATTTT

v_call: TRBV7-2
clone_size: NA
d_call: NA
j_call: TRBJ2-7
cdr3_aa: CASSLARTGPAYEQYF
cdr3_nt: TGTGCCAGCAGCTTAGCTCGAACAGGGCCCGCCTACGAGCAGTACTTC

v_call: TRBV30
clone_size: NA
d_call: TRBD1
j_call: TRBJ1-3
cdr3_aa: CAWSVGSGQRGNTIYF
cdr3_nt: TGTGCCTGGAGTGTAGGTTCGGGACAGCGAGGAAACACCATATATTTT

v_call: TRBV6-5
clone_size: NA
d_call: TRBD1
j_call: TRBJ1-2
cdr3_aa: CASSYSGQGNYGYTF
cdr3_nt: TGTGCCAGCAGTTACTCGGGACAGGGTAACTATGGCTACACCTTC

v_call: TRBV20-1
clone_size: NA
d_call: TRBD1
j_call: TRBJ1-5
cdr3_aa: CSASFDRGNQPQHF
cdr3_nt: TGCAGTGCCAGTTTTGACAGGGGCAATCAGCCCCAGCATTTT

v_call: TRBV19
clone_size: NA
d_call: TRBD2
j_call: TRBJ2-3
cdr3_aa: CASSITASGRATDTQYF
cdr3_nt: TGTGCCAGTAGTATAACGGCTAGCGGGAGGGCCACAGATACGCAGTATTTT

v_call: TRBV30
clone_size: NA
d_call: NA
j_call: TRBJ1-2
cdr3_aa: CAWKARTVGSVVGGYTF
cdr3_nt: TGTGCCTGGAAAGCCCGGACAGTTGGCTCCGTGGTGGGTGGCTACACCTTC

v_call: TRBV3-1/TRBV3-2
clone_size: once
d_call: NA
j_call: TRBJ2-2
cdr3_aa: CASSPQQGAGELFF
cdr3_nt: TGTGCCAGCAGCCCGCAACAGGGAGCCGGGGAGCTGTTTTTT

v_call: TRBV19
clone_size: NA
d_call: NA
j_call: TRBJ1-5
cdr3_aa: CASSDSGGNQPQHF
cdr3_nt: TGTGCCAGTAGCGACTCGGGGGGCAATCAGCCCCAGCATTTT

v_call: TRBV6-5
clone_size: few
d_call: NA
j_call: TRBJ2-7
cdr3_aa: CASSYIGGREQYF
cdr3_nt: TGTGCCAGCAGTTACATAGGGGGTCGCGAGCAGTACTTC

v_call: TRBV6-4
clone_size: few
d_call: TRBD2
j_call: TRBJ2-6
cdr3_aa: CASSDLAGAGANVLTF
cdr3_nt: TGTGCCAGCAGTGACCTAGCGGGAGCCGGGGCCAACGTCCTGACTTTC

v_call: TRBV7-2
clone_size: NA
d_call: NA
j_call: TRBJ2-5
cdr3_aa: CASSAMLGDQETQYF
cdr3_nt: TGTGCCAGCAGCGCAATGTTAGGGGATCAAGAGACCCAGTACTTC

v_call: TRBV2
clone_size: NA
d_call: TRBD2
j_call: TRBJ2-5
cdr3_aa: CASSERVASGTQETQYF
cdr3_nt: TGTGCCAGCAGTGAACGAGTCGCTAGCGGGACCCAAGAGACCCAGTACTTC

v_call: TRBV19
clone_size: once
d_call: TRBD2
j_call: TRBJ2-1
cdr3_aa: CASSSGRSGTGEQFF
cdr3_nt: TGTGCCAGTAGTAGCGGGAGAAGTGGTACCGGTGAGCAGTTCTTC

v_call: TRBV28
clone_size: once
d_call: TRBD1
j_call: TRBJ2-3
cdr3_aa: CASSYPRGRITDTQYF
cdr3_nt: TGTGCCAGCAGCTATCCCAGGGGGCGCATTACAGATACGCAGTATTTT